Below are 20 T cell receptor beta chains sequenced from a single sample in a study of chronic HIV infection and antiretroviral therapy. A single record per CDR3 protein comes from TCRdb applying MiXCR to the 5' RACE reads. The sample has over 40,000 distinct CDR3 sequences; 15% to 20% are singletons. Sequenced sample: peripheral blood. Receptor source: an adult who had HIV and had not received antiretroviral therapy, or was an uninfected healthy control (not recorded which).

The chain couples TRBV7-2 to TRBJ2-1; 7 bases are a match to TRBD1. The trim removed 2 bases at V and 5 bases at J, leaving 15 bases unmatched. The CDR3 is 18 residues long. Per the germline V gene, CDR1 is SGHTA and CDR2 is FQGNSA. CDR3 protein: CASSLIPPRDRKDNEQFF. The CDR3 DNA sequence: TGTGCCAGCAGCTTAATTCCTCCCCGGGACAGAAAAGACAATGAGCAGTTCTTC.

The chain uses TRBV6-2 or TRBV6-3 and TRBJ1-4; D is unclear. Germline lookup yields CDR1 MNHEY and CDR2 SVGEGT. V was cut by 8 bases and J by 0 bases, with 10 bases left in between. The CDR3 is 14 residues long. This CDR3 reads CASLQDATNEKLFF. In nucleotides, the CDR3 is TGTGCCAGCCTTCAGGATGCAACTAATGAAAAACTGTTTTTT.

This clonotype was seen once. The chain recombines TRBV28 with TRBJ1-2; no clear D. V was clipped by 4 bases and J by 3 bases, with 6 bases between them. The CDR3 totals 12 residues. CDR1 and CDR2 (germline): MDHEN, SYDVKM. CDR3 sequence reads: CASSSSDYGYTF. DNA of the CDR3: TGTGCCAGCAGTTCCAGCGACTATGGCTACACCTTC.

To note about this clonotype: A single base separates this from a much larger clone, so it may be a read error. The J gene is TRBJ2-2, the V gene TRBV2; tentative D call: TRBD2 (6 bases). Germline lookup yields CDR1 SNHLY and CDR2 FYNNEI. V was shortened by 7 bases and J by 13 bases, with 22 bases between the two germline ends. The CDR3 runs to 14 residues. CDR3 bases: TGTGCCAGCATCGGGACCGCGGGACGAGACGGGCTGTTTTTT. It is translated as CASIGTAGRDGLFF.

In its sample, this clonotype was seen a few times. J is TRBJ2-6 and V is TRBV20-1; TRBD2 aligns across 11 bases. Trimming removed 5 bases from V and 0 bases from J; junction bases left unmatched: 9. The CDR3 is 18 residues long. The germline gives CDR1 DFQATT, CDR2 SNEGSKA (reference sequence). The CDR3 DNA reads TGCAGTGCTCCCACTACTAGCGGGAGTTACTCTGGGGCCAACGTCCTGACTTTC. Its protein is CSAPTTSGSYSGANVLTF.

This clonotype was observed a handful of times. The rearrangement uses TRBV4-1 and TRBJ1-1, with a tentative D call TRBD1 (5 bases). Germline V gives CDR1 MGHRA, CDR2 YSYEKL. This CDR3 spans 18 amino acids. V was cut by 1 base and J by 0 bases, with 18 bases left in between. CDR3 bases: TGCGCCAGCAGCCAAGGGACCTGGGGGAGACGCATGAACACTGAAGCTTTCTTT. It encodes CASSQGTWGRRMNTEAFF.

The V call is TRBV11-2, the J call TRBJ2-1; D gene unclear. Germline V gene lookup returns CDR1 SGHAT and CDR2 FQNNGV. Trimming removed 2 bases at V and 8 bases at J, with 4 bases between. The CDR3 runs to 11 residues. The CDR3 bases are TGTGCCAGCAGCTTACAATATGAGCAGTTCTTC. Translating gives CASSLQYEQFF.

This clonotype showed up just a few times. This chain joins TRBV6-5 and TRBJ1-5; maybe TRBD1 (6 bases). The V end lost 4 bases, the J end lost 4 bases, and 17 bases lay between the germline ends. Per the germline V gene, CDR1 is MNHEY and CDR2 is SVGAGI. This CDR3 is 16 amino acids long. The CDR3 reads CASSSYPTGPNQPQHF. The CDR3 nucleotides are TGTGCCAGCAGTTCGTACCCGACAGGCCCTAATCAGCCCCAGCATTTT.

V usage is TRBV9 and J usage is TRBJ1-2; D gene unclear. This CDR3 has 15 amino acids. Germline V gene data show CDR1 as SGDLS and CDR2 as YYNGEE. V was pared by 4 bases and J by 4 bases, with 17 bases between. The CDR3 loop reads CASSPTPSPSYGYTF. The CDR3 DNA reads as TGTGCCAGCAGCCCTACTCCATCGCCAAGCTATGGCTACACCTTC.

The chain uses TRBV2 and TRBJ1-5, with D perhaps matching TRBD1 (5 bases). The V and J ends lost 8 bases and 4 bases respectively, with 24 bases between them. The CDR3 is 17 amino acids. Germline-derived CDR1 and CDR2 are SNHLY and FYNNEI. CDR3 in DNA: TGTGCCAGCCTCGGTGCCCGAGCGGGGGATTTAAATCAGCCCCAGCATTTT. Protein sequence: CASLGARAGDLNQPQHF.

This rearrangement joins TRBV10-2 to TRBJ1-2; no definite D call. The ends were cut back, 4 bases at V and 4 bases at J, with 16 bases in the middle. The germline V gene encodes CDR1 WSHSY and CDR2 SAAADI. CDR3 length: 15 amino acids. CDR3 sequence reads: CASSVVQRGSYGYTF. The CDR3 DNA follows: TGCGCCAGCAGTGTGGTGCAGCGGGGAAGCTATGGCTACACCTTC.

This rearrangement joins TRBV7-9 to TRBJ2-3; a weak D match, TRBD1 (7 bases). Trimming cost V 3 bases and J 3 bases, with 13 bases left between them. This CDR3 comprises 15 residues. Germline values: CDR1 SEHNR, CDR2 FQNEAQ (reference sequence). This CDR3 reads CASSLDGGQTDTQYF. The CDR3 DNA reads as TGTGCCAGCAGCTTGGACGGGGGACAGACAGATACGCAGTATTTT.

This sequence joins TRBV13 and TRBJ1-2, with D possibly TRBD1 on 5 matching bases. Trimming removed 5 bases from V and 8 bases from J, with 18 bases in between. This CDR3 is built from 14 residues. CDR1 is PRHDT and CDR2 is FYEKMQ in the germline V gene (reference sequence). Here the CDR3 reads CASSPGMAMGGYTF. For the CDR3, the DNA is TGTGCCAGCAGCCCAGGGATGGCGATGGGAGGCTACACCTTC.

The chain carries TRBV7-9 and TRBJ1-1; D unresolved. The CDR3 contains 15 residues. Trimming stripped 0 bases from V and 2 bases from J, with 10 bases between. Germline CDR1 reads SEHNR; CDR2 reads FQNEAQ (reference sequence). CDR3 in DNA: TGTGCCAGCAGCTTAGCACGTGGCACCAACACTGAAGCTTTCTTT. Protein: CASSLARGTNTEAFF. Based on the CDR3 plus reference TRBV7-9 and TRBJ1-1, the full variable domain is DTGVSQNPRHKITKRGQNVTFRCDPISEHNRLYWYRQTLGQGPEFLTYFQNEAQLEKSRLLSDRFSAERPKGSFSTLEIQRTEQGDSAMYLCASSLARGTNTEAFFGQGTRLTVV.

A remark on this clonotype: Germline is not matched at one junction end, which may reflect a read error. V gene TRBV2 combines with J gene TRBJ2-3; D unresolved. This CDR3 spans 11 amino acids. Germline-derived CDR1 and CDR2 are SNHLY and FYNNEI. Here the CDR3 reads CASREDITQYF. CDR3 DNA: TGTGCCAGCAGGGAAGATATTACGCAGTATTTT.

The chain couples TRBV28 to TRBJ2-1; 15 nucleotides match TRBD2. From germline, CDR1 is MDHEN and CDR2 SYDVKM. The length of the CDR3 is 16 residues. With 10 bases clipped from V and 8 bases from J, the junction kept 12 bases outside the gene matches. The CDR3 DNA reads TGTGCCACCATGGGACTAGCGGGGGGTACTCCGGATGAGCAGTTCTTC. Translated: CATMGLAGGTPDEQFF.

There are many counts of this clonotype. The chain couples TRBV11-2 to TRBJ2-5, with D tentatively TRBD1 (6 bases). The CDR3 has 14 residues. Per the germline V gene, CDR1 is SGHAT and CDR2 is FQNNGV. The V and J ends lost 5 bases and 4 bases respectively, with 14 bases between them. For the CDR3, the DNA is TGTGCCAGCAGCGGGAACAGGGCGACAGAGACCCAGTACTTC. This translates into CASSGNRATETQYF.

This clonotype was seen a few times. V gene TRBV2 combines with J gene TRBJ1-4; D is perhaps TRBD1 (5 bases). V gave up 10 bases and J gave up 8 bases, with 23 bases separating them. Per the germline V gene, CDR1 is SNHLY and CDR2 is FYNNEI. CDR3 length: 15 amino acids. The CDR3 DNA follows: TGTGCCACCCAATCTGATCAGGGAATAGAGGAAAAACTGTTTTTT. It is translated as CATQSDQGIEEKLFF.

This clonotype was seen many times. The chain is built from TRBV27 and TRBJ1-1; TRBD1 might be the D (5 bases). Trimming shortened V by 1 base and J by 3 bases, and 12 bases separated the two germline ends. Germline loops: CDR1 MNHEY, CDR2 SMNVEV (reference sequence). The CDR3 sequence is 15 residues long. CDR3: CASSLFQGKYTEAFF. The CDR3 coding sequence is TGTGCCAGCAGTTTATTTCAGGGAAAGTACACTGAAGCTTTCTTT.

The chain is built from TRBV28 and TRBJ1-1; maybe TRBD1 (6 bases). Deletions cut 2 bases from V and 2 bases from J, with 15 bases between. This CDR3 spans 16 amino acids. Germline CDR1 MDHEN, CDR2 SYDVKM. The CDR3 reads CASSLPGQPLNTEAFF. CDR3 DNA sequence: TGTGCCAGCAGTTTACCCGGACAGCCCCTCAACACTGAAGCTTTCTTT.